Presented here are 32 T cell receptor beta chains from one specimen sequenced in a study of cytomegalovirus exposure and HLA in healthy donors. The assay was immunoSEQ multiplex PCR, and TCRdb's table has in-frame clones only and misses some. Here the sample spans roughly 150,000 clones, around 82% being singletons. Sequenced sample: PBMCs. Receptors originate from a man aged 25-45 years in good health and CMV-seropositive.

CDR3 region: CAWSVGLYNEQFF. CDR3 coding DNA: TGTGCCTGGAGTGTGGGGCTCTACAATGAGCAGTTCTTC. The rearrangement joins TRBV30 to TRBJ2-1; D may be TRBD1 (5 bases). This CDR3 has 13 amino acids. Trimming removed 0 bases from V and 3 bases from J, with 6 bases in between. Germline CDR1 reads GTSNPN; CDR2 reads SVGIG (reference sequence).

This chain links TRBV19 with TRBJ2-2, with 10 bases that match TRBD2. CDR1 is LNHDA, CDR2 SQIVND, per germline (reference sequence). The CDR3 is 15 amino acids. The V gene end was trimmed by 4 bases and the J gene end by 6 bases; junction bases not matched to a gene: 5. CDR3 sequence (DNA): TGTGCCAGTAGTACCCTAGCGGGAGAGGCCGGGGAGCTGTTTTTT. This codes for CASSTLAGEAGELFF.

This chain uses TRBV9 with TRBJ2-7; tentative D call: TRBD2 (6 bases). CDR3 size: 13 residues. Deletions cut 5 bases from V and 8 bases from J, with 17 bases between. CDR1 SGDLS and CDR2 YYNGEE come from the germline V gene. CDR3 in DNA: TGTGCCAGCAGAGGCGGGGCTTCAGAAAAGCAGTACTTC. This translates into CASRGGASEKQYF.

A few counts support this clone. This CDR3 reads CASSLDTGRSHPDTQYF. CDR3 bases: TGTGCCAGCAGCTTAGACACCGGGAGAAGTCATCCGGATACGCAGTATTTT. The gene calls are TRBV11-2 and TRBJ2-3; TRBD2 might be the D (6 bases). CDR1 is SGHAT and CDR2 is FQNNGV in the germline V gene. The CDR3 runs 17 residues. Trimming removed 0 bases from V and 6 bases from J, with 19 bases in between.

The rearrangement joins TRBV2 to TRBJ1-1, with D perhaps matching TRBD1 (6 bases). Between the trimmed V and J ends, which lost 4 bases and 0 bases, there was a span of 9 bases. Germline V gene data show CDR1 as SNHLY and CDR2 as FYNNEI. The CDR3 extends over 14 amino acids. The CDR3 reads CASSVQGMNTEAFF. The CDR3 nucleotides read TGTGCCAGCAGTGTACAGGGAATGAACACTGAAGCTTTCTTT.

The J gene is TRBJ2-2, the V gene TRBV5-4; the match to TRBD1 covers 9 bases. The germline CDR1 and CDR2 sequences are SGHNT and YYREEE (reference sequence). CDR3 size: 15 residues. Losses at the gene ends were 6 bases for V and 2 bases for J; bases not matched to a gene: 5. The CDR3 reads CASNTGGRNTGELFF. Here the CDR3 DNA reads TGTGCCAGCAACACAGGGGGCCGCAACACCGGGGAGCTGTTTTTT. Supplemented by reference TRBV5-4 and TRBJ2-2, the full variable domain reads ETGVTQSPTHLIKTRGQQVTLRCSSQSGHNTVSWYQQALGQGPQFIFQYYREEENGRGNFPPRFSGLQFPNYSSELNVNALELDDSALYLCASNTGGRNTGELFFGEGSRLTVL.

This chain connects TRBV2 to TRBJ2-1; 7 bases are a match to TRBD1. Germline V gene sequence: CDR1 SNHLY, CDR2 FYNNEI. J lost 5 bases, V lost 3 bases, and 10 bases had no gene match. This CDR3 is built from 16 residues. DNA for the CDR3: TGTGCCAGCAGTGAGGCACAGGGGAGTTTGGACAATGAGCAGTTCTTC. Protein product: CASSEAQGSLDNEQFF. Full variable domain (remainder filled in from reference TRBV2 and TRBJ2-1): EPEVTQTPSHQVTQMGQEVILRCVPISNHLYFYWYRQILGQKVEFLVSFYNNEISEKSEIFDDQFSVERPDGSNFTLKIRSTKLEDSAMYFCASSEAQGSLDNEQFFGPGTRLTVL.

The chain carries TRBV7-9 and TRBJ1-1, with D possibly being TRBD1 (6 bases). There are 15 residues in the CDR3. Trimming removed 5 bases from V and 0 bases from J, with 13 bases in between. Germline V lookup: CDR1 SEHNR, CDR2 FQNEAQ (reference sequence). The CDR3 here is CASSVDGTMNTEAFF. CDR3 in DNA: TGTGCCAGCAGCGTTGACGGGACAATGAACACTGAAGCTTTCTTT.

This chain uses TRBV5-4 with TRBJ2-3; 7 nucleotides agree with TRBD1. In germline, CDR1 is SGHNT, CDR2 YYREEE (reference sequence). V lost 4 bases and J lost 3; bases outside the gene matches: 5. The length of the CDR3 is 14 residues. The CDR3 loop reads CASSPGTATDTQYF. CDR3 DNA: TGTGCCAGCAGCCCCGGGACAGCGACAGATACGCAGTATTTT.

V is TRBV7-8 and J is TRBJ2-1; 7 nucleotides line up with TRBD2. Germline CDR1 is SGHVS and CDR2 is FQNEAQ. The CDR3 has 16 residues. V dropped 5 bases and J dropped 6; count of bases not matched to a gene: 13. CDR3 bases: TGTGCCAGCAGCCACCATGGGGAGGGCCCGTTCAATGAGCAGTTCTTC. Its protein product is CASSHHGEGPFNEQFF.

The rearrangement links TRBV28 to TRBJ2-7, with a possible D match to TRBD2 (5 bases). V was clipped by 2 bases and J by 3 bases, with 11 bases between them. From germline, CDR1 is MDHEN and CDR2 SYDVKM. The CDR3 is 14 residues long. This CDR3 is CASSLRGMGYEQYF. CDR3 bases: TGTGCCAGCAGTTTAAGAGGGATGGGCTACGAGCAGTACTTC.

This clone was observed a few times. The gene calls are TRBV2 and TRBJ1-6, with 7 bases fitting TRBD1. J gave up 14 bases and V 3 bases, and 13 bases lay outside the gene matches. Germline CDR1 and CDR2: SNHLY and FYNNEI. The CDR3 extends over 15 amino acids. The CDR3 protein is CASSEGTVYNSALHF. For the CDR3, the DNA is TGTGCCAGCAGTGAGGGGACAGTCTATAATTCGGCCCTCCACTTT.

This clone was observed a few times. The chain has TRBV7-8 and TRBJ2-5, with 8 bases that match TRBD2. Looked up from germline, CDR1 is SGHVS and CDR2 is FQNEAQ. The ends lost 5 bases at V and 2 bases at J; junction bases unmatched: 13. The length of the CDR3 is 17 residues. Written as DNA, the CDR3 is TGTGCCAGCAGCCGCCTGGGCGGGGGGTCCTTTCAAGAGACCCAGTACTTC. It is translated as CASSRLGGGSFQETQYF.

The chain uses TRBV6-1 and TRBJ2-2, with 9 bases identical to TRBD2. After removal of 6 bases from V and 1 base from J, the junction contained 3 bases not matched to a gene. Germline CDR1 MNHNS, CDR2 SASEGT. The CDR3 extends over 15 amino acids. CDR3 protein: CASSPAGGNTGELFF. CDR3 sequence (DNA): TGTGCCAGCAGCCCAGCGGGGGGGAACACCGGGGAGCTGTTTTTT.

The gene calls are TRBV19 and TRBJ1-2; D might be TRBD1 (5 bases). The V end was cut by 2 bases, the J end by 4 bases, with 11 bases between. This CDR3 is 14 amino acids long. Per the germline V gene, CDR1 is LNHDA and CDR2 is SQIVND (reference sequence). CDR3 sequence reads: CASSIKGQGYGYTF. The DNA for the CDR3 is TGTGCCAGTAGTATAAAAGGCCAGGGCTATGGCTACACCTTC. Together with reference TRBV19 and TRBJ1-2, the CDR3 gives the full variable domain: DGGITQSPKYLFRKEGQNVTLSCEQNLNHDAMYWYRQDPGQGLRLIYYSQIVNDFQKGDIAEGYSVSREKKESFPLTVTSAQKNPTAFYLCASSIKGQGYGYTFGSGTRLTVV.

This sequence joins TRBV7-9 and TRBJ1-2; maybe TRBD1 (6 bases). Per the germline V gene, CDR1 is SEHNR and CDR2 is FQNEAQ (reference sequence). This CDR3 is built from 14 residues. Trimming removed 2 bases from V and 4 bases from J, with 11 bases in between. In nucleotides, the CDR3 is TGTGCCAGCAGCTTATCGGGACATCTCTATGGCTACACCTTC. Translating gives CASSLSGHLYGYTF.

In its sample, this clone was seen a few times. The chain combines TRBV6-1 with TRBJ2-1, with D possibly matching TRBD2 (5 bases). This CDR3 is built from 15 residues. From germline, CDR1 is MNHNS and CDR2 SASEGT. V lost 4 bases, J lost 0 bases, and 10 bases lay in between. The chain's CDR3 is CASSGLGSSYNEQFF. The CDR3 nucleotides are TGTGCCAGCAGTGGACTTGGGAGCTCCTACAATGAGCAGTTCTTC.

The V gene is TRBV28, the J gene TRBJ1-5; 11 nucleotides align to TRBD1. The CDR3 has 17 amino acids. Germline values: CDR1 MDHEN, CDR2 SYDVKM. J gave up 0 bases and V 0 bases, and 1 base lay outside the gene matches. This CDR3 is CASSLWDRGHSNQPQHF. The CDR3 DNA reads TGTGCCAGCAGTTTATGGGACAGGGGGCATAGCAATCAGCCCCAGCATTTT. Based on the CDR3 plus reference TRBV28 and TRBJ1-5, the full variable domain is DVKVTQSSRYLVKRTGEKVFLECVQDMDHENMFWYRQDPGLGLRLIYFSYDVKMKEKGDIPEGYSVSREKKERFSLILESASTNQTSMYLCASSLWDRGHSNQPQHFGDGTRLSIL.

The chain has TRBV5-6 and TRBJ2-5; TRBD2 agrees at 7 bases. This CDR3 spans 13 amino acids. The V segment lost 3 bases and the J segment 5 bases; nucleotides outside the gene matches: 4. Germline lookup yields CDR1 SGHDT and CDR2 YYEEEE. DNA of the CDR3: TGTGCCAGCAGCTATGCGGGGGATGAGACCCAGTACTTC. Its protein product is CASSYAGDETQYF.

The V call is TRBV7-2, the J call TRBJ1-1; possible D gene TRBD1, 5 bases. The CDR3 has 13 amino acids. V was clipped by 5 bases and J by 9 bases, with 16 bases between them. In germline, CDR1 is SGHTA, CDR2 FQGNSA. CDR3 amino acids: CASSAGRGDKAFF. As DNA, the CDR3 is TGTGCCAGCAGCGCAGGGCGTGGAGATAAAGCTTTCTTT.

The chain links TRBV6-1 to TRBJ2-5; 10 bases line up with TRBD2. The CDR3 totals 13 residues. V trimming: 6 bases; J trimming: 4 bases; junction bases outside the gene matches: 2. The V gene's germline CDR1 is MNHNS and CDR2 SASEGT. The CDR3 DNA reads as TGTGCCAGCAGCAGCGGGGGGGCAGAGACCCAGTACTTC. Translated, it gives CASSSGGAETQYF.

The chain employs TRBV7-2 and TRBJ2-1; perhaps TRBD2 as D (6 bases). The CDR3 sequence is 16 residues long. Trimming pared 1 base from V and 6 bases from J, leaving 16 bases between. CDR1 is SGHTA and CDR2 is FQGNSA in the germline V gene. Written as DNA, the CDR3 is TGTGCCAGCAGCTTAGAGGCCGGGACTCTGGGCAATGAGCAGTTCTTC. Translation: CASSLEAGTLGNEQFF.

This rearrangement joins TRBV27 to TRBJ1-1, with D uncertain. V was shortened by 1 base and J by 1 base, with 19 bases between the two germline ends. The CDR3 runs to 18 residues. Germline V gene data show CDR1 as MNHEY and CDR2 as SMNVEV (reference sequence). The CDR3 spells CASSLFSLGPRGNTEAFF. For the CDR3, the DNA is TGTGCCAGCAGTTTATTCAGCCTTGGGCCGCGGGGGAACACTGAAGCTTTCTTT.

This chain uses TRBV19 with TRBJ1-5; 9 bases line up with TRBD1. Unmatched junction bases numbered 8, after V lost 8 bases and J lost 6 bases. The CDR3 runs to 14 residues. Germline V gives CDR1 LNHDA, CDR2 SQIVND (reference sequence). CDR3 in DNA: TGTGCCAGTCAAAACACAGGGGGCGGTCAGCCCCAGCATTTT. Amino acid sequence: CASQNTGGGQPQHF.

The gene calls are TRBV9 and TRBJ2-1, with 11 bases that match TRBD2. The V segment lost 0 bases and the J segment 5 bases; nucleotides outside the gene matches: 16. Per the germline V gene, CDR1 is SGDLS and CDR2 is YYNGEE. This CDR3 region has 20 residues. In nucleotides, the CDR3 is TGTGCCAGCAGCGTAGCTATCGTAACTAGGGGACTAGCGGCAAACAATGAGCAGTTCTTC. It codes for CASSVAIVTRGLAANNEQFF.

The genes are TRBV4-1 and TRBJ2-7, with 7 bases that match TRBD2. After removal of 0 bases from V and 3 bases from J, the junction contained 8 bases not matched to a gene. The CDR3 length is 16 residues. The germline gives CDR1 MGHRA, CDR2 YSYEKL. The CDR3, as DNA: TGCGCCAGCAGCCAAGAGGCGGCTAGCGGCCTCTACGAGCAGTACTTC. It is translated as CASSQEAASGLYEQYF.

The chain carries TRBV30 and TRBJ2-7, with 7 bases aligning to TRBD2. V lost 1 base, J lost 7 bases, and 10 bases stayed unmatched. CDR3 length: 14 amino acids. Germline CDR1 and CDR2: GTSNPN and SVGIG (reference sequence). CDR3 residues: CAWSGTGGSDEQYF. The CDR3 DNA reads as TGTGCCTGGAGTGGGACGGGGGGATCGGATGAGCAGTACTTC.

The chain joins TRBV30 to TRBJ2-1, with TRBD2 matching over 9 bases. V dropped 3 bases and J dropped 5; count of bases not matched to a gene: 5. This CDR3 contains 14 residues. CDR1 and CDR2 from the germline V gene are GTSNPN and SVGIG (reference sequence). CDR3 in amino acids: CAWRSLAGDNEQFF. CDR3 DNA: TGTGCCTGGAGGAGCTTAGCGGGAGACAATGAGCAGTTCTTC.

The chain is built from TRBV6-5 and TRBJ2-7; TRBD1 is a possible D gene (6 bases). Trimming took 7 bases from V and 2 from J, leaving 15 bases between them. The CDR3 totals 14 residues. Germline loops: CDR1 MNHEY, CDR2 SVGAGI. The CDR3 sequence is CASTFDGTTYEQYF. The CDR3 DNA follows: TGTGCCAGCACCTTCGACGGGACAACCTACGAGCAGTACTTC.

This clone was seen a single time. The rearrangement links TRBV28 to TRBJ1-5; no clear D gene. With 3 bases removed from V and 15 bases from J, the gap between germline ends came to 15 bases. Germline CDR1 and CDR2: MDHEN and SYDVKM. The CDR3 is made up of 12 amino acids. CDR3: CASSFGGPLVHF. The CDR3 DNA follows: TGTGCCAGCAGTTTTGGAGGGCCCTTGGTGCATTTT. Filled out from reference TRBV28 and TRBJ1-5, the complete variable domain reads DVKVTQSSRYLVKRTGEKVFLECVQDMDHENMFWYRQDPGLGLRLIYFSYDVKMKEKGDIPEGYSVSREKKERFSLILESASTNQTSMYLCASSFGGPLVHFGDGTRLSIL.

This clone has only one observation. This chain joins TRBV5-6 and TRBJ1-6; D gene uncertain. The V gene lost 0 bases and the J gene lost 3 bases, with 16 bases spanning the gap. Germline V lookup: CDR1 SGHDT, CDR2 YYEEEE. CDR3 size: 18 residues. In DNA, the CDR3 is TGTGCCAGCAGCTTGGGTTCTGTGGTATCGGGCTATAATTCACCCCTCCACTTT. It is translated as CASSLGSVVSGYNSPLHF.

There are a few counts of this clone. V gene TRBV7-9 combines with J gene TRBJ1-2, with 10 bases fitting TRBD1. The CDR3 runs to 13 residues. V was clipped by 6 bases and J by 8 bases; unmatched bases: 6. Per germline, CDR1 SEHNR and CDR2 FQNEAQ (reference sequence). The CDR3, as DNA: TGTGCCAGCAGGAGGGGGACAGGGGAAGGCTACACCTTC. Protein: CASRRGTGEGYTF.